These 27 T cell receptor beta chains were sequenced from one sample in a study of blood T cell repertoires in COVID-19. Assay used: immunoSEQ multiplex PCR; TCRdb lists only in-frame clones, some missing. Of 200,000 to 250,000 clones detected, just under 85% appear once; the ten largest clones hold 6.5% to 9%. The sample was peripheral blood. The receptors stem from a woman aged 45-65 years with active or convalescent COVID-19.

J is TRBJ2-3 and V is TRBV24-1; 10 nucleotides agree with TRBD1. The CDR3 contains 15 residues. V lost 4 bases to trimming and J lost 5 bases; unmatched junction nucleotides: 5. The germline gives CDR1 KGHDR, CDR2 SFDVKD. This CDR3 reads CATSETGGAGDTQYF. The CDR3 DNA follows: TGTGCCACCAGTGAGACAGGGGGCGCAGGAGATACGCAGTATTTT.

The chain has TRBV27 and TRBJ1-4; possible D gene TRBD1, 5 bases. In germline, CDR1 is MNHEY, CDR2 SMNVEV (reference sequence). V was clipped by 6 bases and J by 4 bases, with 12 bases between them. The CDR3 totals 14 residues. CDR3 amino acids: CASSPTDLNEKLFF. For the CDR3, the DNA is TGTGCCAGCAGCCCGACAGATCTTAATGAAAAACTGTTTTTT. The whole variable domain, remainder taken from reference TRBV27 and TRBJ1-4, is EAQVTQNPRYLITVTGKKLTVTCSQNMNHEYMSWYRQDPGLGLRQIYYSMNVEVTDKGDVPEGYKVSRKEKRNFPLILESPSPNQTSLYFCASSPTDLNEKLFFGSGTQLSVL.

The chain uses TRBV24-1 and TRBJ2-3, with 10 bases identical to TRBD2. The CDR3 contains 15 residues. Germline-derived CDR1 and CDR2 are KGHDR and SFDVKD. V lost 7 bases, J lost 6 bases, and 9 bases stayed unmatched. The CDR3 loop reads CATRRAGGPGDTQYF. CDR3 bases: TGTGCCACCAGGAGAGCGGGGGGGCCAGGTGATACGCAGTATTTT.

The chain uses TRBV29-1 and TRBJ2-1; TRBD2 matches 12 bases. Germline V CDR1 and CDR2: SQVTM, ANQGSEA. The J segment lost 4 bases and the V segment lost 5 bases, leaving 0 bases of the junction unmatched. This CDR3 contains 13 residues. The DNA of the CDR3 is TGCAGCGTTCTAGCGGGAGGGTACAATGAGCAGTTCTTC. Translating gives CSVLAGGYNEQFF.

The chain joins TRBV9 to TRBJ1-2, with D unclear. V was clipped by 4 bases and J by 0 bases, with 10 bases between them. The CDR3 runs 14 residues. Germline CDR1 SGDLS, CDR2 YYNGEE. The CDR3 loop is CASSPLEPNYGYTF. CDR3 DNA: TGTGCCAGCAGCCCCCTAGAGCCTAACTATGGCTACACCTTC.

The chain employs TRBV10-3 and TRBJ2-5, with D perhaps TRBD2 (6 bases). The CDR3 runs to 14 residues. Trimming shortened V by 8 bases and J by 2 bases, and 15 bases separated the two germline ends. CDR1 is ENHRY, CDR2 SYGVKD, per germline. This CDR3 reads CAIQGDAGQETQYF. In nucleotides, the CDR3 is TGTGCCATCCAAGGAGATGCGGGGCAAGAGACCCAGTACTTC.

The chain carries TRBV4-1 and TRBJ2-2, with D tentatively TRBD1 (6 bases). The CDR3 is 16 amino acids. Trimming pared 0 bases from V and 4 bases from J, leaving 12 bases between. The germline V gene has CDR1 MGHRA and CDR2 YSYEKL. This CDR3 reads CASSQEGARSTGELFF. The CDR3 region has the DNA TGCGCCAGCAGCCAAGAGGGGGCGCGGAGCACCGGGGAGCTGTTTTTT.

The chain employs TRBV7-9 and TRBJ2-7; D gene unclear. Germline V gene lookup returns CDR1 SEHNR and CDR2 FQNEAQ (reference sequence). Trimming stripped 2 bases from V and 4 bases from J, with 6 bases between. CDR3 length equals 12 residues. Written as DNA, the CDR3 is TGTGCCAGCAGCTTATCCCCGTACGAGCAGTACTTC. It codes for CASSLSPYEQYF.

The chain employs TRBV11-2 and TRBJ1-3; a weak D match, TRBD1 (5 bases). The V gene lost 5 bases and the J gene lost 6 bases, with 20 bases spanning the gap. The CDR3 length is 16 residues. Germline values: CDR1 SGHAT, CDR2 FQNNGV. CDR3 nucleotides: TGTGCCAGCAGCCCCATTCGGGAGGGGAAGGAAAACACCATATATTTT. This gives the protein CASSPIREGKENTIYF.

The count of this clone is one. The chain couples TRBV11-2 to TRBJ1-3; D gene uncertain. The CDR3 extends over 16 amino acids. V gave up 5 bases and J gave up 0 bases, with 14 bases separating them. Germline CDR1 reads SGHAT; CDR2 reads FQNNGV. CDR3 loop: CASSPTDASSGNTIYF. For the CDR3, the DNA is TGTGCCAGCAGCCCCACAGACGCAAGCTCTGGAAACACCATATATTTT.

This clone has a handful of counts. V and J are TRBV4-1 and TRBJ1-2, with 9 bases fitting TRBD1. Germline V gene lookup returns CDR1 MGHRA and CDR2 YSYEKL. CDR3 length equals 15 residues. V lost 3 bases, J lost 2 bases, and 4 bases stayed unmatched. CDR3 bases: TGCGCCAGCAGCCAGCCCGGGACAGGGAACTATGGCTACACCTTC. Its protein is CASSQPGTGNYGYTF.

Only one count was recorded for this clone. The V call is TRBV10-2, the J call TRBJ2-5; D is possibly TRBD2 (5 bases). Germline loops: CDR1 WSHSY, CDR2 SAAADI. Trimming removed 8 bases from V and 1 base from J, with 17 bases in between. The CDR3 extends over 15 amino acids. The CDR3 loop is CASVEGVTRQETQYF. CDR3 coding DNA: TGCGCCAGCGTCGAGGGAGTTACCCGCCAAGAGACCCAGTACTTC.

This clone was observed many times. The chain uses TRBV5-5 and TRBJ2-3; 11 positions match TRBD2. This CDR3 is 16 amino acids long. CDR1 is SGHKS and CDR2 is YYEKEE in the germline V gene (reference sequence). The J segment lost 4 bases and the V segment lost 3 bases, leaving 7 bases of the junction unmatched. The CDR3: CASSYSLAGEADTQYF. The CDR3 DNA follows: TGTGCCAGCAGCTACTCACTAGCGGGGGAGGCAGATACGCAGTATTTT.

The J gene is TRBJ2-2, the V gene TRBV6-2 or TRBV6-3; 7 nucleotides match TRBD1. The V segment lost 5 bases and the J segment 5 bases; nucleotides outside the gene matches: 8. CDR1 MNHEY and CDR2 SVGEGT come from the germline V gene. CDR3 length: 15 residues. The DNA for the CDR3 is TGTGCCAGCAGTGGGACAGCTAAAATGACCGGGGAGCTGTTTTTT. Translated: CASSGTAKMTGELFF.

The chain uses TRBV18 and TRBJ2-7, with 9 nucleotides matching TRBD1. The V gene's germline CDR1 is KGHSH and CDR2 LQKENI. This CDR3 comprises 13 residues. V dropped 4 bases and J dropped 4; count of bases not matched to a gene: 2. CDR3 in DNA: TGTGCCAGCTCACTAGGACAGGGGTACGAGCAGTACGTC. Translating gives CASSLGQGYEQYV.

This chain uses TRBV7-9 with TRBJ2-3; TRBD2 agrees at 12 bases. Germline CDR1 reads SEHNR; CDR2 reads FQNEAQ (reference sequence). With 7 bases clipped from V and 2 bases from J, the junction kept 4 bases outside the gene matches. This CDR3 is 15 amino acids long. The CDR3 sequence: CASIGTSGFTDTQYF. The DNA for the CDR3 is TGTGCCAGCATCGGGACTAGCGGGTTCACAGATACGCAGTATTTT.

V gene TRBV2 combines with J gene TRBJ1-2; 9 bases align to TRBD1. CDR1 and CDR2 from the germline V gene are SNHLY and FYNNEI. Trimming removed 6 bases from V and 7 bases from J; junction bases left unmatched: 9. The CDR3 covers 14 residues. DNA for the CDR3: TGTGCCAGCAGGGCCGAGCGGGACAGGGTTGGCTACACCTTC. It specifies CASRAERDRVGYTF.

The V gene is TRBV6-2 or TRBV6-3, the J gene TRBJ1-1, with D possibly being TRBD1 (6 bases). The V and J ends lost 0 bases and 6 bases respectively, with 14 bases between them. Looked up from germline, CDR1 is MNHEY and CDR2 is SVGEGT. The length of the CDR3 is 15 residues. The CDR3 DNA is TGTGCCAGCAGTTACTCAGGGGGAAGTAGCGCTGAAGCTTTCTTT. Translated: CASSYSGGSSAEAFF.

The rearrangement joins TRBV6-2 or TRBV6-3 to TRBJ2-7; possible D gene TRBD2, 6 bases. The V gene's germline CDR1 is MNHEY and CDR2 SVGEGT. The CDR3 runs to 16 residues. Trimming pared 3 bases from V and 5 bases from J, leaving 20 bases between. In nucleotides, the CDR3 is TGTGCCAGCAGTTATAGTACCGGAGGGAGCACGCACGAGCAGTACTTC. This codes for CASSYSTGGSTHEQYF.

This chain links TRBV11-2 with TRBJ2-1; 12 bases align to TRBD2. The CDR3 extends over 16 amino acids. Trimming cost V 4 bases and J 5 bases; bases outside gene matches: 6. CDR1 is SGHAT and CDR2 is FQNNGV in the germline V gene. CDR3 DNA: TGTGCCAGCAGCTCCCCTAGCGGGGGGGTCGACAATGAGCAGTTCTTC. This encodes CASSSPSGGVDNEQFF.

The chain uses TRBV18 and TRBJ1-5; 9 bases are a match to TRBD1. V gave up 0 bases and J gave up 7 bases; unmatched junction bases: 7. Germline values: CDR1 KGHSH, CDR2 LQKENI. The CDR3 covers 16 residues. The CDR3 DNA reads as TGTGCCAGCTCACCACCCGAACAGGGGGCAGGACAGCCCCAGCATTTT. Protein: CASSPPEQGAGQPQHF.

The rearrangement links TRBV28 to TRBJ1-2; 10 nucleotides align to TRBD1. V trimming: 0 bases; J trimming: 7 bases; junction bases outside the gene matches: 2. This CDR3 is 14 amino acids long. CDR1 and CDR2 (germline): MDHEN, SYDVKM. The CDR3 DNA reads as TGTGCCAGCAGTTTATGGGGACAGGGGACTGGCTACACCTTC. Amino acids: CASSLWGQGTGYTF.

The chain has TRBV11-2 and TRBJ1-1; D is unclear. Looked up from germline, CDR1 is SGHAT and CDR2 is FQNNGV. This CDR3 is built from 16 residues. V shed 1 base and J shed 0 bases, with 12 bases lying between them. DNA for the CDR3: TGTGCCAGCAGCTTAGTGGCATACGGAGTGAACACTGAAGCTTTCTTT. Translated: CASSLVAYGVNTEAFF.

Worth noting for this clone: At one of its ends the junction is not consistent with the germline gene, which may arise from a read error. The rearrangement uses TRBV2 and TRBJ2-2, with 10 bases lining up with TRBD1. The CDR3 length is 16 residues. Germline lookup yields CDR1 SNHLY and CDR2 FYNNEI. For the CDR3, the DNA is TGTGCCAGCAGTCTCCCGGGACAGGGGAACCCCGGGGAGCTGTTTTTT. Protein: CASSLPGQGNPGELFF. Complete variable domain (other parts from reference TRBV2 and TRBJ2-2): EPEVTQTPSHQVTQMGQEVILRCVPISNHLYFYWYRQILGQKVEFLVSFYNNEISEKSEIFDDQFSVERPDGSNFTLKIRSTKLEDSAMYFCASSLPGQGNPGELFFGEGSRLTVL.

This clone has ten or more counts. The chain employs TRBV10-1 and TRBJ1-3; no clear D gene. CDR3 length: 14 amino acids. Trimming removed 3 bases from V and 7 bases from J, with 13 bases in between. From germline, CDR1 is WNHNN and CDR2 SYGVQD (reference sequence). The CDR3 reads CASSDGIGRNTIYF. For the CDR3, the DNA is TGCGCCAGCAGTGATGGAATCGGCAGGAACACCATATATTTT.

The J gene is TRBJ2-3, the V gene TRBV28; D is unresolved. The CDR3 spans 11 residues. V lost 7 bases to trimming and J lost 1 base, with 3 bases between them. Germline CDR1 MDHEN, CDR2 SYDVKM. The DNA of the CDR3 is TGTGCCAGCACCGGCACAGATACGCAGTATTTT. Translated: CASTGTDTQYF.

This clone has a handful of counts. The rearrangement links TRBV25-1 to TRBJ1-6; the match to TRBD1 covers 11 bases. The CDR3 is made up of 15 amino acids. V gave up 5 bases and J gave up 7 bases; unmatched junction bases: 4. The germline gives CDR1 MGHDK, CDR2 SYGVNS. Here the CDR3 reads CASSPGTGGNSPLHF. The CDR3 DNA follows: TGTGCCAGCAGTCCAGGGACAGGGGGAAATTCACCCCTCCACTTT.